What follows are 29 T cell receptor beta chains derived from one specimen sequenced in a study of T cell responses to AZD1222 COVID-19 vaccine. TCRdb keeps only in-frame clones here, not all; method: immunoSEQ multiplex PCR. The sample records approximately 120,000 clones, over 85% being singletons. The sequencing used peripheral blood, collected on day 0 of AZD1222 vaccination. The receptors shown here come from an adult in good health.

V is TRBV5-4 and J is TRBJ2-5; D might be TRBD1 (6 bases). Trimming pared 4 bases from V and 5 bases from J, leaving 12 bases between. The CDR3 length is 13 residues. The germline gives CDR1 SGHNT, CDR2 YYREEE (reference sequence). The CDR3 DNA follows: TGTGCCAGCAGCAGAGAAAGGGGGGAGACCCAGTACTTC. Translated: CASSRERGETQYF.

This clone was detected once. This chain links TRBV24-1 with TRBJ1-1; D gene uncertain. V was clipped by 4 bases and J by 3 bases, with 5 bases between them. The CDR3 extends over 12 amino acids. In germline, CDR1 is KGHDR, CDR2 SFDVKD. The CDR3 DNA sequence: TGTGCCACCAGTGACATGGACACTGAAGCTTTCTTT. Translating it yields CATSDMDTEAFF.

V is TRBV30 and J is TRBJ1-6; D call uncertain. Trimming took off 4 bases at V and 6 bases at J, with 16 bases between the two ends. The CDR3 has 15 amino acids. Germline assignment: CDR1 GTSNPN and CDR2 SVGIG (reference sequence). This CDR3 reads CAWTTYSGANSPLHF. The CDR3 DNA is TGTGCCTGGACCACTTACTCAGGAGCTAATTCACCCCTCCACTTT.

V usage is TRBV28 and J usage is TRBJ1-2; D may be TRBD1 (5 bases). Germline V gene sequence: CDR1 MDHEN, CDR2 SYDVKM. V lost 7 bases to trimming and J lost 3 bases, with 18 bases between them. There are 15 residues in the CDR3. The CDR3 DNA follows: TGTGCCAGCAATATCAACTCCGGGACTGACTATGGCTACACCTTC. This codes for CASNINSGTDYGYTF.

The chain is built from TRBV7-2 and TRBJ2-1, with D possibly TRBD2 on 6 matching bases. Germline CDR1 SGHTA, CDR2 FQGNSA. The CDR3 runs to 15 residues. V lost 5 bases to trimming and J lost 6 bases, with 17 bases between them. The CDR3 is CASSPGVAEGNEQFF. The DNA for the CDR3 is TGTGCCAGCAGCCCCGGGGTAGCGGAGGGCAATGAGCAGTTCTTC.

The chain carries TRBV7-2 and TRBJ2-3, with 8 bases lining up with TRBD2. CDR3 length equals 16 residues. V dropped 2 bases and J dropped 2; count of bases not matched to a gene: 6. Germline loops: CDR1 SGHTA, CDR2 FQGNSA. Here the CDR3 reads CASSLFPGGTTDTQYF. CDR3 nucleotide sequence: TGTGCCAGCAGCTTATTTCCGGGAGGGACCACAGATACGCAGTATTTT. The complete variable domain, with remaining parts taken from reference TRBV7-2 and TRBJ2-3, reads GAGVSQSPSNKVTEKGKDVELRCDPISGHTALYWYRQSLGQGLEFLIYFQGNSAPDKSGLPSDRFSAERTGGSVSTLTIQRTQQEDSAVYLCASSLFPGGTTDTQYFGPGTRLTVL.

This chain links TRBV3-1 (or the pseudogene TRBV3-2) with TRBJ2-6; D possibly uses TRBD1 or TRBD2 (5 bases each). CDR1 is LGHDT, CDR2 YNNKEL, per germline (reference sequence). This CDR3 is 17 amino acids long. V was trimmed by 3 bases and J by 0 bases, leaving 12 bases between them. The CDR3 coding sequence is TGTGCCAGCAGCCAGTCAGGGAGAGGCTCTGGGGCCAACGTCCTGACTTTC. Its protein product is CASSQSGRGSGANVLTF.

Written as DNA, the CDR3 is TGTGCCAGCAGCCTGGACGGAGGGGACATTCAGTACTTC. This encodes CASSLDGGDIQYF. The chain employs TRBV5-4 and TRBJ2-4; possible D gene TRBD2, 6 bases. The length of the CDR3 is 13 residues. CDR1 SGHNT and CDR2 YYREEE come from the germline V gene (reference sequence). The V end was cut by 4 bases, the J end by 8 bases, with 13 bases between.

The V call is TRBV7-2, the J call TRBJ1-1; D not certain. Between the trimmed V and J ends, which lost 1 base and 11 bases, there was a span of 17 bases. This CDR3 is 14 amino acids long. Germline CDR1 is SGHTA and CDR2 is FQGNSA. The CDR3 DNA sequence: TGTGCCAGCAGCTTAGATAGGGTGCGTGGGGAGGCTTTCTTT. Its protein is CASSLDRVRGEAFF.

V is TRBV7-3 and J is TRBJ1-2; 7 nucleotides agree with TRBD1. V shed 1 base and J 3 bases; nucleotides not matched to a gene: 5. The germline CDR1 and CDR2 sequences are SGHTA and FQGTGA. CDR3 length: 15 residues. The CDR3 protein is CASSLSGDSYYGYTF. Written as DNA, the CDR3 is TGTGCCAGCAGCTTAAGTGGGGACAGCTACTATGGCTACACCTTC.

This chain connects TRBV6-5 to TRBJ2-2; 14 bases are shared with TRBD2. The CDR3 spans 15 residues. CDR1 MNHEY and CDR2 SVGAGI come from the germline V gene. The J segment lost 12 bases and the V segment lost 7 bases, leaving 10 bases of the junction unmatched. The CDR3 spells CASTLRGLAGAKLFF. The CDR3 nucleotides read TGTGCCAGCACCCTTAGGGGACTAGCGGGAGCTAAGCTGTTTTTT.

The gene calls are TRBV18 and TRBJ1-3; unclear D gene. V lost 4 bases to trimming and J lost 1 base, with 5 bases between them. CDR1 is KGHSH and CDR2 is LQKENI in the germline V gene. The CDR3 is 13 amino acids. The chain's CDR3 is CASSLGSGNTIYF. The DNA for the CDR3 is TGTGCCAGCTCACTGGGGTCTGGAAACACCATATATTTT.

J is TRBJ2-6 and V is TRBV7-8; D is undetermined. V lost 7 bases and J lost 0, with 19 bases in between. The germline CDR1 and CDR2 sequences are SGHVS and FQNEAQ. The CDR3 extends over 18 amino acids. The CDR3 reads CASTRYERRSSGANVLTF. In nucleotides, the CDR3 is TGTGCCAGCACCCGGTATGAGAGGCGGAGCTCTGGGGCCAACGTCCTGACTTTC.

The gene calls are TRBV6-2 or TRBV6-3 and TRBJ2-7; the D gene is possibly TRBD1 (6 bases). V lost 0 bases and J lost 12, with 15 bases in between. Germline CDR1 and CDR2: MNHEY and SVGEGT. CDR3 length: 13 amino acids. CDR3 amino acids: CASSYSNTGFWYF. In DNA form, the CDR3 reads TGTGCCAGCAGTTACTCGAATACAGGGTTTTGGTACTTC.

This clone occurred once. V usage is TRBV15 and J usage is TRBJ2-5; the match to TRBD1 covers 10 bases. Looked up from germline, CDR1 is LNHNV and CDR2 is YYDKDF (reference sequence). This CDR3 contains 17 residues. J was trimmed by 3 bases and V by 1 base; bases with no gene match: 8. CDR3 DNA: TGTGCCACCAGCAGAGCCCGAACCGGGACAGGGGAAGAGACCCAGTACTTC. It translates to CATSRARTGTGEETQYF.

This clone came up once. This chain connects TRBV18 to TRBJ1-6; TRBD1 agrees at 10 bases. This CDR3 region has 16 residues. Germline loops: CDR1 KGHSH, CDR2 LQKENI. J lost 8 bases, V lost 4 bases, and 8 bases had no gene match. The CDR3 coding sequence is TGTGCCAGCTCACTCCCTTCGACAGGGGGCCATTCACCCCTCCACTTT. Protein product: CASSLPSTGGHSPLHF. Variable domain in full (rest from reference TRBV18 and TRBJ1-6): NAGVMQNPRHLVRRRGQEARLRCSPMKGHSHVYWYRQLPEEGLKFMVYLQKENIIDESGMPKERFSAEFPKEGPSILRIQQVVRGDSAAYFCASSLPSTGGHSPLHFGNGTRLTVT.

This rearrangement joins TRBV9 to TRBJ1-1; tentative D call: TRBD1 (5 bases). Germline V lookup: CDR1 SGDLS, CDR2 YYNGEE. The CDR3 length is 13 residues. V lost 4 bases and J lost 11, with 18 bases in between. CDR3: CASSSEVASGAFF. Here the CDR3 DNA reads TGTGCCAGCAGCTCTGAGGTTGCCTCAGGGGCTTTCTTT.

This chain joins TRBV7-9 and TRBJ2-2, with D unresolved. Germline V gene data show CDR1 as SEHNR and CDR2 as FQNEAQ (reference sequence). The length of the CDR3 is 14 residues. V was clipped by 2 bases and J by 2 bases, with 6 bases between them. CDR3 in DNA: TGTGCCAGCAGCTTAATCCCCAACACCGGGGAGCTGTTTTTT. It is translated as CASSLIPNTGELFF.

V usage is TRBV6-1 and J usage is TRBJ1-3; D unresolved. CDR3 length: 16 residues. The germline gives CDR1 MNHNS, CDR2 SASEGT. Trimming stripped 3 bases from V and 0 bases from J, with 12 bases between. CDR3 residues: CASSDGRVISGNTIYF. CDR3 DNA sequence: TGTGCCAGCAGTGACGGAAGGGTGATCTCTGGAAACACCATATATTTT.

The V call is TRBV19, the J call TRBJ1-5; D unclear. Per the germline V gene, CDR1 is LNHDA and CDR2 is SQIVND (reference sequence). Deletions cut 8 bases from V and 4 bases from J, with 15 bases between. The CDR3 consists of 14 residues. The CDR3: CASSLGPGNQPQHF. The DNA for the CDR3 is TGTGCCAGTTCCCTAGGGCCCGGGAATCAGCCCCAGCATTTT.

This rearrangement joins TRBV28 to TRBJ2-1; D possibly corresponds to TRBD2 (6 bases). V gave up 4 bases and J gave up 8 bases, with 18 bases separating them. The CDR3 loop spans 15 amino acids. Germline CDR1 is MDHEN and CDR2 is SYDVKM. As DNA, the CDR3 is TGTGCCAGCAGTTCCCGGGACCATGCGGGACATGAGCAGTTCTTC. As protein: CASSSRDHAGHEQFF.

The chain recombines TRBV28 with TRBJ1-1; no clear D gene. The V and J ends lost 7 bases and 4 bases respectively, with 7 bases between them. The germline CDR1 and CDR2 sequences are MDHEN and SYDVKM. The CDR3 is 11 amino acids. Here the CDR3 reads CASKDGTEAFF. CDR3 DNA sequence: TGTGCCAGCAAGGATGGCACTGAAGCTTTCTTT.

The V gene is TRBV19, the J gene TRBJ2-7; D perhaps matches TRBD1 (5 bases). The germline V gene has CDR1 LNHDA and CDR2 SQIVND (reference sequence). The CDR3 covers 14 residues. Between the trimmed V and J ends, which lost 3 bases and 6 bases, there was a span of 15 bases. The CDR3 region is CASSMGPKTGEQYF. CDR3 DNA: TGTGCCAGTAGTATGGGGCCGAAGACGGGCGAGCAGTACTTC. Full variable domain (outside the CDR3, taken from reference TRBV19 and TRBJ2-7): DGGITQSPKYLFRKEGQNVTLSCEQNLNHDAMYWYRQDPGQGLRLIYYSQIVNDFQKGDIAEGYSVSREKKESFPLTVTSAQKNPTAFYLCASSMGPKTGEQYFGPGTRLTVT.

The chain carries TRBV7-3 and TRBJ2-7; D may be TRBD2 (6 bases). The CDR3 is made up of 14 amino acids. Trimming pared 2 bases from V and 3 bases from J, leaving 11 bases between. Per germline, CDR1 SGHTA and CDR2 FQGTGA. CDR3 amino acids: CASSLGTGLYEQYF. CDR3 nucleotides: TGTGCCAGCAGCTTAGGGACTGGCCTCTACGAGCAGTACTTC.

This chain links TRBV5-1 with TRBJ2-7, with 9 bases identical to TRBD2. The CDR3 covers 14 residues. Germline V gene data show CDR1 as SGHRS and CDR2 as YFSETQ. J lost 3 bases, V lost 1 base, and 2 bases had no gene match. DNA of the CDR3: TGCGCCAGCAGCTTGTCTAGCGGGATCTACGAGCAGTACTTC. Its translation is CASSLSSGIYEQYF. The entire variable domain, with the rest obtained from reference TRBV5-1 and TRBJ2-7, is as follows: KAGVTQTPRYLIKTRGQQVTLSCSPISGHRSVSWYQQTPGQGLQFLFEYFSETQRNKGNFPGRFSGRQFSNSRSEMNVSTLELGDSALYLCASSLSSGIYEQYFGPGTRLTVT.

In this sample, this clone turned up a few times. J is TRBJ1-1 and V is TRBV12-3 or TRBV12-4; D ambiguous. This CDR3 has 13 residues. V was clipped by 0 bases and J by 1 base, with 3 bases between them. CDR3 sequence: CASSLAGNTEAFF. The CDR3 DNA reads TGTGCCAGCAGTTTAGCAGGGAACACTGAAGCTTTCTTT.

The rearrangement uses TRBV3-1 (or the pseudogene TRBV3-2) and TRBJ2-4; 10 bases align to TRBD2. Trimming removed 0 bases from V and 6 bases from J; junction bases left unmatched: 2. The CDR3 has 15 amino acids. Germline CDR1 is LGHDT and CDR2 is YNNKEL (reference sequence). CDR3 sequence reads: CASSQDPSGRNIQYF. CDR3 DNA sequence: TGTGCCAGCAGCCAAGATCCTAGCGGGAGAAACATTCAGTACTTC.

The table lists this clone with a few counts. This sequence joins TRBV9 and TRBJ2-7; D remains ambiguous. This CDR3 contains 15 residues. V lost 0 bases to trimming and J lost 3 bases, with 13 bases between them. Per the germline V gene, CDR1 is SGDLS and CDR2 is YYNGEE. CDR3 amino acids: CASSVAYGAFYEQYF. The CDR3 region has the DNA TGTGCCAGCAGCGTAGCTTACGGAGCTTTCTACGAGCAGTACTTC.

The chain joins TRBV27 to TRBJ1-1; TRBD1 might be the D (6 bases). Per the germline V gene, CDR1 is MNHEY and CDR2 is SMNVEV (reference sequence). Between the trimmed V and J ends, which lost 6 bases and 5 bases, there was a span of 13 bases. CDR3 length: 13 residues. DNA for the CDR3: TGTGCCAGCAGGTTCACAGGGAGGACTGAAGCTTTCTTT. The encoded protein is CASRFTGRTEAFF.